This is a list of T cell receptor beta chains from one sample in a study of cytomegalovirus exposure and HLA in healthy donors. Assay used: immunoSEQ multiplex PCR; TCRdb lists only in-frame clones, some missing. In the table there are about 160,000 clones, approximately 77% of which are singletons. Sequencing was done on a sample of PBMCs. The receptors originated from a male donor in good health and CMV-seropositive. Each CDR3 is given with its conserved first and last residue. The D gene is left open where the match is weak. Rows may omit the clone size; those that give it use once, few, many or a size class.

CDR3aa: CASSESGTGNTGELFF
CDR3nt: TGCGCCAGCAGTGAGTCCGGGACAGGAAACACCGGGGAGCTGTTTTTT
j_gene: TRBJ2-2
d_gene: TRBD1
abundance: once
v_gene: TRBV10-2

CDR3aa: CASSSQQTGAKEQFF
CDR3nt: TGTGCCAGCAGCTCCCAGCAGACAGGGGCAAAGGAGCAGTTCTTC
j_gene: TRBJ2-1
d_gene: TRBD1
abundance: -
v_gene: TRBV9

CDR3aa: CASSPNPIRQSRTGELFF
CDR3nt: TGTGCCAGTAGTCCTAATCCTATTAGACAGTCTCGCACCGGGGAGCTGTTTTTT
j_gene: TRBJ2-2
d_gene: -
abundance: -
v_gene: TRBV19

CDR3aa: CASSEFDRVGYSNQPQHF
CDR3nt: TGTGCCAGCTCCGAATTCGACAGGGTGGGCTATAGCAATCAGCCCCAGCATTTT
j_gene: TRBJ1-5
d_gene: TRBD1
abundance: -
v_gene: TRBV2

CDR3aa: CASSLGQGIGELFF
CDR3nt: TGTGCCAGCAGCTTGGGACAGGGTATCGGGGAGCTGTTTTTT
j_gene: TRBJ2-2
d_gene: TRBD1
abundance: few
v_gene: TRBV5-4

CDR3aa: CASSDSGRDRETGELFF
CDR3nt: TGTGCCAGCAGCGATTCCGGCCGGGACAGGGAAACCGGGGAGCTGTTTTTT
j_gene: TRBJ2-2
d_gene: TRBD1
abundance: -
v_gene: TRBV9

CDR3aa: CAWSVKLRTPNTDTQYF
CDR3nt: TGTGCCTGGAGTGTAAAGTTAAGGACACCTAACACAGATACGCAGTATTTT
j_gene: TRBJ2-3
d_gene: -
abundance: -
v_gene: TRBV30

CDR3aa: CASSSQESYEQYF
CDR3nt: TGTGCCAGCAGCTCACAGGAGTCCTACGAGCAGTACTTC
j_gene: TRBJ2-7
d_gene: -
abundance: -
v_gene: TRBV11-3

CDR3aa: CAWSWLREGGYTF
CDR3nt: TGTGCCTGGAGTTGGTTGAGGGAAGGTGGCTACACCTTC
j_gene: TRBJ1-2
d_gene: -
abundance: -
v_gene: TRBV30

CDR3aa: CASRGRGGTEAFF
CDR3nt: TGCGCCAGCAGGGGCAGGGGTGGGACTGAAGCTTTCTTT
j_gene: TRBJ1-1
d_gene: -
abundance: -
v_gene: TRBV5-1

CDR3aa: CAWKGAFFNYGYTF
CDR3nt: TGTGCCTGGAAGGGGGCCTTCTTCAACTATGGCTACACCTTC
j_gene: TRBJ1-2
d_gene: TRBD1
abundance: few
v_gene: TRBV30

CDR3aa: CASTPSGGSTYEQFF
CDR3nt: TGTGCCAGCACCCCTAGCGGGGGAAGTACCTATGAGCAGTTCTTC
j_gene: TRBJ2-1
d_gene: TRBD2
abundance: few
v_gene: TRBV5-4

CDR3aa: CASSFSGSGNTIYF
CDR3nt: TGTGCCAGCAGCTTCTCGGGTTCTGGAAACACCATATATTTT
j_gene: TRBJ1-3
d_gene: -
abundance: -
v_gene: TRBV5-4

CDR3aa: CASSLAGRADTQYF
CDR3nt: TGTGCCAGCAGCTTAGCAGGGCGTGCAGATACGCAGTATTTT
j_gene: TRBJ2-3
d_gene: -
abundance: -
v_gene: TRBV11-3

CDR3aa: CASSRVAGDKTFF
CDR3nt: TGTGCCAGCTCAAGGGTGGCGGGGGATAAGACTTTCTTT
j_gene: TRBJ1-1
d_gene: -
abundance: few
v_gene: TRBV6-5

CDR3aa: CASSDPVRNQPQHF
CDR3nt: TGTGCCAGCAGTGACCCTGTCCGGAATCAGCCCCAGCATTTT
j_gene: TRBJ1-5
d_gene: -
abundance: -
v_gene: TRBV6-1

CDR3aa: CASSTSDNSPLHF
CDR3nt: -
j_gene: TRBJ1-6
d_gene: -
abundance: few
v_gene: TRBV6-5

CDR3aa: CASSLGGGLPQHF
CDR3nt: TGTGCCAGCAGCTTAGGGGGGGGGCTGCCCCAGCATTTT
j_gene: TRBJ1-5
d_gene: -
abundance: few
v_gene: TRBV7-2

CDR3aa: CASSTRTGAQPQHF
CDR3nt: TGTGCCAGCAGTACCCGGACAGGGGCTCAGCCCCAGCATTTT
j_gene: TRBJ1-5
d_gene: TRBD1
abundance: -
v_gene: TRBV6-1

CDR3aa: CASSLVLQGTEAFF
CDR3nt: TGCGCCAGCAGCTTGGTGTTGCAGGGGACTGAAGCTTTCTTT
j_gene: TRBJ1-1
d_gene: -
abundance: -
v_gene: TRBV5-1

CDR3aa: CASSPRGRGGYTGELFF
CDR3nt: TGCGCCAGCAGCCCGAGGGGGCGGGGGGGTTACACCGGGGAGCTGTTTTTT
j_gene: TRBJ2-2
d_gene: TRBD2
abundance: -
v_gene: TRBV4-3

CDR3aa: CASSLDQGDEQYF
CDR3nt: TGTGCCAGCAGCTTAGACCAGGGCGACGAGCAGTACTTC
j_gene: TRBJ2-7
d_gene: -
abundance: few
v_gene: TRBV7-6

CDR3aa: CASSLTGTGGTGANVLTF
CDR3nt: TGTGCCAGCAGCTTAACCGGGACAGGGGGCACTGGGGCCAACGTCCTGACTTTC
j_gene: TRBJ2-6
d_gene: TRBD1
abundance: -
v_gene: TRBV7-3

CDR3aa: CSGFRNRDRGNNEQFF
CDR3nt: TGCAGCGGCTTCCGGAACCGGGACAGGGGAAACAATGAGCAGTTCTTC
j_gene: TRBJ2-1
d_gene: TRBD1
abundance: -
v_gene: TRBV29-1

CDR3aa: CASSLGIRETGGELFF
CDR3nt: TGTGCCAGCAGCTTAGGTATTAGGGAGACCGGCGGGGAGCTGTTTTTT
j_gene: TRBJ2-2
d_gene: -
abundance: -
v_gene: TRBV7-6

CDR3aa: CASSDGGATDTQYF
CDR3nt: TGTGCCAGCAGTGACGGGGGGGCCACAGATACGCAGTATTTT
j_gene: TRBJ2-3
d_gene: TRBD2
abundance: few
v_gene: TRBV6-1

CDR3aa: CASTVTGQGKNEQFF
CDR3nt: TGTGCCAGCACTGTGACGGGACAGGGGAAAAATGAGCAGTTCTTC
j_gene: TRBJ2-1
d_gene: TRBD1
abundance: -
v_gene: TRBV6-5

CDR3aa: CASSEIGGREAFF
CDR3nt: TGTGCCAGCAGTGAAATCGGGGGACGAGAAGCTTTCTTT
j_gene: TRBJ1-1
d_gene: -
abundance: -
v_gene: TRBV25-1

CDR3aa: CASSFGREGQPQHF
CDR3nt: TGCGCCAGCAGCTTCGGCAGGGAGGGGCAGCCCCAGCATTTT
j_gene: TRBJ1-5
d_gene: -
abundance: -
v_gene: TRBV5-1

CDR3aa: CAWSLAGGAGTEAFF
CDR3nt: TGTGCCTGGAGCCTGGCAGGGGGCGCGGGCACTGAAGCTTTCTTT
j_gene: TRBJ1-1
d_gene: TRBD1
abundance: -
v_gene: TRBV30

CDR3aa: CASSRTSFSGNTIYF
CDR3nt: TGTGCCAGCAGCAGGACATCCTTCTCTGGAAACACCATATATTTT
j_gene: TRBJ1-3
d_gene: -
abundance: -
v_gene: TRBV2

CDR3aa: CASSLEQGQETQYF
CDR3nt: TGTGCCAGCAGCTTGGAACAGGGGCAAGAGACCCAGTACTTC
j_gene: TRBJ2-5
d_gene: TRBD1
abundance: -
v_gene: TRBV5-4

CDR3aa: CASSSGPGGSYNEQFF
CDR3nt: TGTGCCAGCAGTTCTGGGCCCGGGGGGTCCTACAATGAGCAGTTCTTC
j_gene: TRBJ2-1
d_gene: TRBD2
abundance: -
v_gene: TRBV6-5

CDR3aa: CASSIKPVRSSYNSPLHF
CDR3nt: TGTGCCAGTAGTATTAAGCCGGTCCGAAGCTCCTATAATTCACCCCTCCACTTT
j_gene: TRBJ1-6
d_gene: -
abundance: -
v_gene: TRBV19

CDR3aa: CAWNEGSYGYTF
CDR3nt: TGTGCCTGGAATGAAGGGAGCTATGGCTACACCTTC
j_gene: TRBJ1-2
d_gene: -
abundance: few
v_gene: TRBV30

CDR3aa: CAISESGTGIGNREKLFF
CDR3nt: TGTGCCATCAGTGAATCCGGGACAGGGATCGGGAATCGAGAAAAACTGTTTTTT
j_gene: TRBJ1-4
d_gene: TRBD1
abundance: -
v_gene: TRBV10-3

CDR3aa: CASSLVGGHRYEQYF
CDR3nt: TGTGCCAGCAGCTTAGTCGGGGGGCACAGGTACGAGCAGTACTTC
j_gene: TRBJ2-7
d_gene: -
abundance: -
v_gene: TRBV11-2

CDR3aa: CASSHPRTELYLDTIYF
CDR3nt: TGCGCCAGCAGCCATCCACGGACAGAGCTATATTTGGACACCATATATTTT
j_gene: TRBJ1-3
d_gene: -
abundance: -
v_gene: TRBV4-1

CDR3aa: CASSGWTGGNTEAFF
CDR3nt: TGCGCCAGCAGCGGGTGGACAGGGGGAAACACTGAAGCTTTCTTT
j_gene: TRBJ1-1
d_gene: TRBD1
abundance: -
v_gene: TRBV5-1

CDR3aa: CASSYSGSYEQYF
CDR3nt: TGTGCCAGCAGTTACTCGGGGAGCTACGAGCAGTACTTC
j_gene: TRBJ2-7
d_gene: -
abundance: -
v_gene: TRBV6-5

CDR3aa: CASSPHFRGVDTEAFF
CDR3nt: TGTGCCAGCAGCCCACACTTCAGGGGGGTAGACACTGAAGCTTTCTTT
j_gene: TRBJ1-1
d_gene: TRBD1
abundance: -
v_gene: TRBV13

CDR3aa: CAWSVLLDMNTEAFF
CDR3nt: TGTGCCTGGAGTGTACTTCTCGACATGAACACTGAAGCTTTCTTT
j_gene: TRBJ1-1
d_gene: -
abundance: many
v_gene: TRBV30

CDR3aa: CASSGRGQGGYEQYF
CDR3nt: TGTGCCAGCAGCGGGCGGGGACAGGGTGGCTACGAGCAGTACTTC
j_gene: TRBJ2-7
d_gene: TRBD1
abundance: -
v_gene: TRBV5-4

CDR3aa: CASSLGTGTEETQYF
CDR3nt: TGTGCCAGCAGCTTAGGAACTGGGACAGAAGAGACCCAGTACTTC
j_gene: TRBJ2-5
d_gene: TRBD1
abundance: -
v_gene: TRBV11-3

CDR3aa: CASSHGQGLNTEAFF
CDR3nt: TGTGCCAGCTCGCACGGACAGGGTCTGAACACTGAAGCTTTCTTT
j_gene: TRBJ1-1
d_gene: TRBD1
abundance: few
v_gene: TRBV18

CDR3aa: CASRGLAGDYEQYF
CDR3nt: TGTGCAAGTCGCGGACTAGCGGGGGACTACGAGCAGTACTTC
j_gene: TRBJ2-7
d_gene: -
abundance: few
v_gene: TRBV12-2

CDR3aa: CASSPVRRDTEAFF
CDR3nt: TGTGCCAGCAGCCCCGTACGACGGGACACTGAAGCTTTCTTT
j_gene: TRBJ1-1
d_gene: -
abundance: -
v_gene: TRBV5-4

CDR3aa: CASSYYRQEDYGYTF
CDR3nt: TGTGCCAGCAGCTATTACAGGCAGGAAGACTATGGCTACACCTTC
j_gene: TRBJ1-2
d_gene: -
abundance: -
v_gene: TRBV7-2

CDR3aa: CASSTRTSGLASEQYF
CDR3nt: TGTGCCAGCAGCACGCGTACCTCAGGACTAGCTAGCGAGCAGTACTTC
j_gene: TRBJ2-7
d_gene: -
abundance: -
v_gene: TRBV21-1

CDR3aa: CASSQDRVSYEQYF
CDR3nt: TGTGCCAGCAGCCAGGACAGGGTTAGCTACGAGCAGTACTTC
j_gene: TRBJ2-7
d_gene: TRBD1
abundance: -
v_gene: TRBV4-2

CDR3aa: CASSLGWTGSPADTQYF
CDR3nt: TGTGCCAGCAGCTTGGGCTGGACAGGCTCCCCGGCAGATACGCAGTATTTT
j_gene: TRBJ2-3
d_gene: TRBD1
abundance: -
v_gene: TRBV5-6

CDR3aa: CASSLGGQANTEAFF
CDR3nt: TGTGCCAGCAGCTTAGGGGGACAGGCAAACACTGAAGCTTTCTTT
j_gene: TRBJ1-1
d_gene: TRBD1
abundance: -
v_gene: TRBV7-6

CDR3aa: CAWGRETSGGAGELFF
CDR3nt: TGTGCCTGGGGGCGAGAGACTAGCGGGGGGGCCGGGGAGCTGTTTTTT
j_gene: TRBJ2-2
d_gene: TRBD2
abundance: -
v_gene: TRBV30

CDR3aa: CASTRQGSPLHF
CDR3nt: TGTGCCAGCACCAGACAGGGTTCACCCCTCCACTTT
j_gene: TRBJ1-6
d_gene: TRBD1
abundance: once
v_gene: TRBV7-2

CDR3aa: CASSRDRTQETQYF
CDR3nt: TGTGCCAGCAGCCGCGACAGGACCCAAGAGACCCAGTACTTC
j_gene: TRBJ2-5
d_gene: -
abundance: once
v_gene: TRBV7-9

CDR3aa: CASSYMESGNTIYF
CDR3nt: TGTGCCAGCAGTTATATGGAGTCTGGAAACACCATATATTTT
j_gene: TRBJ1-3
d_gene: -
abundance: few
v_gene: TRBV6-6

CDR3aa: CASSPEGGSGYTF
CDR3nt: TGCGCCAGCAGCCCCGAGGGGGGGAGTGGCTACACCTTC
j_gene: TRBJ1-2
d_gene: -
abundance: -
v_gene: TRBV5-1

CDR3aa: CASSQSGEGADGMMETQYF
CDR3nt: TGCGCCAGCAGTCAATCGGGAGAGGGGGCGGATGGGATGATGGAGACCCAGTACTTC
j_gene: TRBJ2-5
d_gene: TRBD1
abundance: once
v_gene: TRBV23-1

CDR3aa: CAWSTSGDGYTF
CDR3nt: TGTGCCTGGAGTACCAGTGGAGATGGCTACACCTTC
j_gene: TRBJ1-2
d_gene: -
abundance: -
v_gene: TRBV30